The T cell receptor beta chain under discussion was sequenced for a study of early T cells in non-severe SARS-CoV-2 infection. Study details: It was bulk RNA from unsorted whole blood that was sequenced, and the chains were unpaired. Whole-study findings and limits: There was a bias toward anti-spike CD8 responses in VDJdb matching, which missed private and CD4 specificities.

Unique molecular identifiers tagged individual cDNA molecules. One entry per CDR3 protein results from TCRdb running MiXCR on the 5' RACE reads. Here the sample spans about 50,000 distinct CDR3 sequences, 9.5% to 15% being singletons. This clonotype was seen a handful of times. Its target is unknown. Germline V gene data show CDR1 as MNHEY and CDR2 as SVGEGT. V was pared by 0 bases and J by 5 bases, with 10 bases between. CDR3 length equals 14 residues. The material was whole blood, obtained at baseline. The chain combines TRBV6-2 or TRBV6-3 with TRBJ1-1; tentatively, D is TRBD1 (6 bases). This clonotype was obtained from an adult who was a healthcare worker with PCR-confirmed SARS-CoV-2 infection or an uninfected control (not recorded which). In nucleotides, the CDR3 is TGTGCCAGCAGTTACTCGGGGGCAGTGACTGAAGCTTTCTTT. Translation: CASSYSGAVTEAFF.